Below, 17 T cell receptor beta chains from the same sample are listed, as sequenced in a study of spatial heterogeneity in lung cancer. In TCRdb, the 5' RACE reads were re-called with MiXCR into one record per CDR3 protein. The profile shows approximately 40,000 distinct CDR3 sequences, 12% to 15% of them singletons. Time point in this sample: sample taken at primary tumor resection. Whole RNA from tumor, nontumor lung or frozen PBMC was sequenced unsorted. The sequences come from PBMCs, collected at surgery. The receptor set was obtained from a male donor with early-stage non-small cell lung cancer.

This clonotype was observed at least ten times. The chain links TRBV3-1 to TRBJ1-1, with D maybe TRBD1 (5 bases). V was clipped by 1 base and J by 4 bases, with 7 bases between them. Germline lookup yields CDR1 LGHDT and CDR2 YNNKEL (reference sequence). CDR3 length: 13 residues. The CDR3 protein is CASSQGGTTEAFF. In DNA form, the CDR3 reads TGTGCCAGCAGCCAAGGGGGGACCACTGAAGCTTTCTTT.

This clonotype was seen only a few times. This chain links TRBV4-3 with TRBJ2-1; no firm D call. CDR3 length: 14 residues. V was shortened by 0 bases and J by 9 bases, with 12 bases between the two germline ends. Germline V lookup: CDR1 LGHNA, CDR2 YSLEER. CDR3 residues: CASSQDLGSSEQFF. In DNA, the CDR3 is TGCGCCAGCAGCCAAGATCTGGGGTCAAGTGAGCAGTTCTTC.

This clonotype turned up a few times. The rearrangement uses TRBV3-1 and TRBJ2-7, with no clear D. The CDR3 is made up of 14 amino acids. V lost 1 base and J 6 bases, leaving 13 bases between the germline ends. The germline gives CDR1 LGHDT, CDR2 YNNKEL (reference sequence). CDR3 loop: CASSQVAVVSEQYF. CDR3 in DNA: TGTGCCAGCAGCCAAGTAGCTGTGGTATCCGAGCAGTACTTC.

The CDR3 loop is CSATGSGYTF. The CDR3, as DNA: TGCAGCGCCACAGGTTCTGGCTACACCTTC. The gene calls are TRBV29-1 and TRBJ1-2; a weak D match, TRBD1 (5 bases). The germline V gene has CDR1 SQVTM and CDR2 ANQGSEA. This CDR3 spans 10 amino acids. Trimming took 7 bases from V and 7 from J, leaving 10 bases between them.

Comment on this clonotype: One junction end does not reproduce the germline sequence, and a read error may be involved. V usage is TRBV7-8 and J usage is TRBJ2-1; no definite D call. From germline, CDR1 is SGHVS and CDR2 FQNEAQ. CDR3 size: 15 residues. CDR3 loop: CVSSRNRNFRDEQFF. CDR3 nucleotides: TGCGTCAGCAGCAGAAACCGAAACTTTAGGGATGAGCAGTTCTTC.

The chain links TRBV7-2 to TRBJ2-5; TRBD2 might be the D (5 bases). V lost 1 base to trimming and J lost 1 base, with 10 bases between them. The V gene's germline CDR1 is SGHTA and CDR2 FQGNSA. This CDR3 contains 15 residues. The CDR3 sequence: CASSLDWLAQETQYF. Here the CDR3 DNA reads TGTGCCAGCAGCTTAGATTGGCTAGCCCAAGAGACCCAGTACTTC.

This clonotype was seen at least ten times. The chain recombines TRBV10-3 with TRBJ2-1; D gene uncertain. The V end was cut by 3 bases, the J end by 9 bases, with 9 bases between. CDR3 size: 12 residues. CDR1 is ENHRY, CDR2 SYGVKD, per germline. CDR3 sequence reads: CAISEQLAEQFF. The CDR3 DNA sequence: TGTGCCATCAGTGAACAACTGGCTGAGCAGTTCTTC.

CDR3 in DNA: TGTGCCAGCAGTTACCTCTCCCTCTGGGGGGAAGGAAACACCATATATTTT. Protein: CASSYLSLWGEGNTIYF. The genes are TRBV3-1 and TRBJ1-3; TRBD1 is a possible D gene (5 bases). V lost 6 bases, J lost 4 bases, and 22 bases lay in between. This CDR3 has 17 residues. The germline V gene has CDR1 LGHDT and CDR2 YNNKEL (reference sequence).

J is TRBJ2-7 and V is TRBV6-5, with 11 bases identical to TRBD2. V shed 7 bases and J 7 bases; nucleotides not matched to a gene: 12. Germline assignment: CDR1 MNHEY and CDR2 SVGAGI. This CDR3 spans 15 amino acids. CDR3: CASTNPSGRLGEQYF. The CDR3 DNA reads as TGTGCCAGCACTAACCCTAGCGGGAGGCTAGGAGAGCAGTACTTC.

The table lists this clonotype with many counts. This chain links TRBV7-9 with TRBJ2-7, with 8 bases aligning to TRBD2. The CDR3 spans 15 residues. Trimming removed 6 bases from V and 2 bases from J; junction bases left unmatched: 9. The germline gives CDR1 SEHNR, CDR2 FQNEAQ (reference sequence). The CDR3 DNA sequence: TGTGCCAGCAGTCTCGTTACTAGCGGAACCTACGAGCAGTACTTC. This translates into CASSLVTSGTYEQYF. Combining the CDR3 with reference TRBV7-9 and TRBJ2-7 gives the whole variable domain DTGVSQNPRHKITKRGQNVTFRCDPISEHNRLYWYRQTLGQGPEFLTYFQNEAQLEKSRLLSDRFSAERPKGSFSTLEIQRTEQGDSAMYLCASSLVTSGTYEQYFGPGTRLTVT.

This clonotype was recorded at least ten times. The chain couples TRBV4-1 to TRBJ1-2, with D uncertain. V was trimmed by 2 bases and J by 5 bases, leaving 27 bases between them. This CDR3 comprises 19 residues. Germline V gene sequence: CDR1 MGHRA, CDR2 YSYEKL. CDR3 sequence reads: CASSQLPEPVRTAEYGYTF. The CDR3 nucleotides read TGCGCCAGCAGCCAACTCCCCGAGCCAGTGCGGACGGCAGAGTATGGCTACACCTTC.

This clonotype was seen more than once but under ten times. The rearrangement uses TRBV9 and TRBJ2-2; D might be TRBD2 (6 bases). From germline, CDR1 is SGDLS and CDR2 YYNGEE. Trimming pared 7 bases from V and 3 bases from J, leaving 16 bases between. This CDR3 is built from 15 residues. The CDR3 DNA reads TGTGCCAGCGGGGTTCAGGGAGGAGACACCGGGGAGCTGTTTTTT. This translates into CASGVQGGDTGELFF.

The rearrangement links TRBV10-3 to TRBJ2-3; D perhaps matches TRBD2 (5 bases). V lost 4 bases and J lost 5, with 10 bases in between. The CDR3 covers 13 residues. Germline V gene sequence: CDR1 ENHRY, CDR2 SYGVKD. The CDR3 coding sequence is TGTGCCATCAGTGGGGCCGAGGGAGATACGCAGTATTTT. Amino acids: CAISGAEGDTQYF.

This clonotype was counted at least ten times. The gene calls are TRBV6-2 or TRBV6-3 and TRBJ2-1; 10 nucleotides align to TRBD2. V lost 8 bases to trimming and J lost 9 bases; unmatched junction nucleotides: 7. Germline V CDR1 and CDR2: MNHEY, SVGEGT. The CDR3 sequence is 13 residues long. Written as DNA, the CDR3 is TGTGCCAGCCGGCTAGCGGGGGTAGCTGAGCAGTTCTTC. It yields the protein CASRLAGVAEQFF.

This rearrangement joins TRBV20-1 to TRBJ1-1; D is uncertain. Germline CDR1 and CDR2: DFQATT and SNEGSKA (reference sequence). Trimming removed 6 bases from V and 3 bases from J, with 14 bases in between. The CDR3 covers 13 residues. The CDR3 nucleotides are TGCAGTGCCCTGGACGGTCCGTACACTGAAGCTTTCTTT. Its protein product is CSALDGPYTEAFF.

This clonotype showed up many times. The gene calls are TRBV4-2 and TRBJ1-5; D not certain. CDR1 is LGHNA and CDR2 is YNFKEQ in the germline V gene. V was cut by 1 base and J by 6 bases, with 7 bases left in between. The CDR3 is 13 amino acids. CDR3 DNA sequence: TGTGCCAGCAGCCAAGCGGTGGGTCAGCCCCAGCATTTT. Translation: CASSQAVGQPQHF.

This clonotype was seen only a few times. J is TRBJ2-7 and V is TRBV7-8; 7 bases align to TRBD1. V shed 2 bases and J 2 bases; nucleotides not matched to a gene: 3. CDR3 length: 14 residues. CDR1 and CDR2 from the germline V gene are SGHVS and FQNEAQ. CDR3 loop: CASSLMGQPYEQYF. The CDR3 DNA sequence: TGTGCCAGCAGCTTAATGGGACAGCCCTACGAGCAGTACTTC.